This TCR beta chain was captured by sequencing in a study of T-cell reconstitution after alpha-beta-depleted transplantation in children. J gave up 3 bases and V 3 bases, and 5 bases lay outside the gene matches. The CDR3 sequence is 15 residues long. Germline V gene data show CDR1 as SGHTA and CDR2 as FQGNSA. Unique molecular identifiers tagged the TCRbeta library. TCRdb re-called the PCR reads through MiXCR, storing one row per CDR3 protein. This sample has a few hundred thousand distinct CDR3 sequences, with approximately 10% found just once. This clonotype was sampled from a human donor who donated a stem cell graft to a child with acute lymphoblastic leukemia. This chain joins TRBV7-2 and TRBJ2-1, with 7 bases identical to TRBD1. Sequences were derived from PBMCs from the stem cell graft donor, sampled from the stem cell graft. In DNA, the CDR3 is TGTGCCAGCAGCTTCGACAGGGCAATCTACAATGAGCAGTTCTTC. Translation gives CASSFDRAIYNEQFF.